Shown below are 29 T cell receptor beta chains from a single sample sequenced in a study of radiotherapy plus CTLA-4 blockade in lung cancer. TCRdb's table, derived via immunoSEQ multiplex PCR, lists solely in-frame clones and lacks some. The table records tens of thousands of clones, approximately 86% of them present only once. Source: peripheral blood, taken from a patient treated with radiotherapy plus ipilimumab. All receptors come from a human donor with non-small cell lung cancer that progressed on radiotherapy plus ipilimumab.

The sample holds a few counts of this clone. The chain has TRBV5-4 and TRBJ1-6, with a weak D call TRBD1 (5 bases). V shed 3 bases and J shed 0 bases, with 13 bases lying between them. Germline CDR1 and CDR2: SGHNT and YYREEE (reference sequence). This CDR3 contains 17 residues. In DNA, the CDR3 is TGTGCCAGCAGCTCAACAGGACTGAGCTCCTATAATTCACCCCTCCACTTT. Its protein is CASSSTGLSSYNSPLHF. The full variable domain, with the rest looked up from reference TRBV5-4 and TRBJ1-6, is ETGVTQSPTHLIKTRGQQVTLRCSSQSGHNTVSWYQQALGQGPQFIFQYYREEENGRGNFPPRFSGLQFPNYSSELNVNALELDDSALYLCASSSTGLSSYNSPLHFGNGTRLTVT.

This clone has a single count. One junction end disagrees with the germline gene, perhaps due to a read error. CDR3 sequence: CASGLGLGGYTF. DNA for the CDR3: TGTGCCAGCGGTTTGGGCCTGGGAGGCTACACCTTC. The chain couples TRBV27 to TRBJ1-2; D is uncertain. In germline, CDR1 is MNHEY, CDR2 SMNVEV (reference sequence). The CDR3 length is 12 residues.

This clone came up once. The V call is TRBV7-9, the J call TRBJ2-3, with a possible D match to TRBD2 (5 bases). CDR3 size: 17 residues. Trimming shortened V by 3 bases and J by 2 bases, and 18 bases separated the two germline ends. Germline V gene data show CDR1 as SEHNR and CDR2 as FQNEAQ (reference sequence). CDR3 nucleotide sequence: TGTGCCAGCAGCTTTGGTTCTCGGGGTACCCCCACAGATACGCAGTATTTT. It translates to CASSFGSRGTPTDTQYF.

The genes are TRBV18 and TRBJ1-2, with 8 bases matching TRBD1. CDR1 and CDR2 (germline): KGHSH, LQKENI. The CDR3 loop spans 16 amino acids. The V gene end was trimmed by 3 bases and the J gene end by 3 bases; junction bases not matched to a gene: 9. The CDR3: CASSPSRQGTHYGYTF. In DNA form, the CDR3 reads TGTGCCAGCTCACCCTCTAGACAGGGGACCCACTATGGCTACACCTTC.

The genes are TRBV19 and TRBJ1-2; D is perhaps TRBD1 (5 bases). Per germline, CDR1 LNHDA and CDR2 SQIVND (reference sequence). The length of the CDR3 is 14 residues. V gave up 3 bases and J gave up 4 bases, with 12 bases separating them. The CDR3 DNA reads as TGTGCCAGTAGTATGGTTCCAGGGACCTATGGCTACACCTTC. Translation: CASSMVPGTYGYTF.

The CDR3 DNA reads as TGTGCCAGCAGCGCCCCGGGGCTCAGCAATCAGCCCCAGCATTTT. This sequence encodes CASSAPGLSNQPQHF. The chain has TRBV7-8 and TRBJ1-5, with a tentative D call TRBD1 (5 bases). Germline V CDR1 and CDR2: SGHVS, FQNEAQ. The CDR3 extends over 15 amino acids. Trimming pared 5 bases from V and 1 base from J, leaving 12 bases between.

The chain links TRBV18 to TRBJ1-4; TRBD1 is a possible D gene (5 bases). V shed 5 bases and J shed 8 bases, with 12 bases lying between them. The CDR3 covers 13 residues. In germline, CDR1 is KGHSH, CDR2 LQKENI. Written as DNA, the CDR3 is TGTGCCAGCTCAATTCCGGGACGCGAAAAACTGTTTTTT. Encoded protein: CASSIPGREKLFF.

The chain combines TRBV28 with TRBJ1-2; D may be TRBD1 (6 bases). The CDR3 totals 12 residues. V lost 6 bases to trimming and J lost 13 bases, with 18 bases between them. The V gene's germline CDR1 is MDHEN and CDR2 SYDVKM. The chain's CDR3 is CASSDRIGGTTF. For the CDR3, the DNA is TGTGCCAGCAGCGACCGGATAGGGGGAACCACCTTC.

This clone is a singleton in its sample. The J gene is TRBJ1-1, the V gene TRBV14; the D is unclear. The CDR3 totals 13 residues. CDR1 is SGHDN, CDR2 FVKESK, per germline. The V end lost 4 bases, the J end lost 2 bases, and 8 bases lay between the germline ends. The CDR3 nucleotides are TGTGCCAGCAGCCTGACGGAAAACACTGAAGCTTTCTTT. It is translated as CASSLTENTEAFF.

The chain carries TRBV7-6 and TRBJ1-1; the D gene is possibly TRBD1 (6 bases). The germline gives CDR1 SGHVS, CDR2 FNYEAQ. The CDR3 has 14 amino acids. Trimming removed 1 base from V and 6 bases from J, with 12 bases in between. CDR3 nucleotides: TGTGCCAGCAGCTTAGGCCACAGGGTGGCTGAAGCTTTCTTT. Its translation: CASSLGHRVAEAFF. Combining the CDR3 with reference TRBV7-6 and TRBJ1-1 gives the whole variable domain GAGVSQSPRYKVTKRGQDVALRCDPISGHVSLYWYRQALGQGPEFLTYFNYEAQQDKSGLPNDRFSAERPEGSISTLTIQRTEQRDSAMYRCASSLGHRVAEAFFGQGTRLTVV.

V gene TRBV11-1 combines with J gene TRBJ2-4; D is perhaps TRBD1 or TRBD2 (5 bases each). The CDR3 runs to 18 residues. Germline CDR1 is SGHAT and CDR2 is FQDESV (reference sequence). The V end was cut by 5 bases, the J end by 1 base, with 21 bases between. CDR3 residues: CASSPGESLAGAKNIQYF. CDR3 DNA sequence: TGTGCCAGCAGCCCCGGGGAATCCTTGGCAGGGGCCAAAAACATTCAGTACTTC. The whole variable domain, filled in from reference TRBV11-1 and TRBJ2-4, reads EAEVAQSPRYKITEKSQAVAFWCDPISGHATLYWYRQILGQGPELLVQFQDESVVDDSQLPKDRFSAERLKGVDSTLKIQPAELGDSAMYLCASSPGESLAGAKNIQYFGAGTRLSVL.

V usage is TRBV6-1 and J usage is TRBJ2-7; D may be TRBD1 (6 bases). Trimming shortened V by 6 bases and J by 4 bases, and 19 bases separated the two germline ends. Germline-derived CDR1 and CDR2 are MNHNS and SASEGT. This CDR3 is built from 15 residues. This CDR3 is CASSETGRRSYEQYF. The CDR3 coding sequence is TGTGCCAGCAGCGAGACAGGCAGGAGATCTTACGAGCAGTACTTC.

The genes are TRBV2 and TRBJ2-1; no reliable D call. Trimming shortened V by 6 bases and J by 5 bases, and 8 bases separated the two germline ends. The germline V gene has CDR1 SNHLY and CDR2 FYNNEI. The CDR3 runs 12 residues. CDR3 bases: TGTGCCAGCAGCTTTCAGGACAATGAGCAGTTCTTC. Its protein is CASSFQDNEQFF.

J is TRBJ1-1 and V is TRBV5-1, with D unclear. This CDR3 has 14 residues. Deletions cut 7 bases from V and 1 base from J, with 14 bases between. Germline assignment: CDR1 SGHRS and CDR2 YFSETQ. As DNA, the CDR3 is TGCGCCAGCGCGATTGAGGGTCCGAACACTGAAGCTTTCTTT. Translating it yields CASAIEGPNTEAFF.

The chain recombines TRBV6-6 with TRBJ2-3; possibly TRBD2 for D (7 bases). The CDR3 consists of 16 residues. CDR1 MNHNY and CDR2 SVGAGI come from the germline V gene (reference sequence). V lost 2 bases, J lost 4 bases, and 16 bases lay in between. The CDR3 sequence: CASSYPRGGRPDTQYF. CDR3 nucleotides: TGTGCCAGCAGTTACCCCAGGGGAGGGCGCCCAGATACGCAGTATTTT.

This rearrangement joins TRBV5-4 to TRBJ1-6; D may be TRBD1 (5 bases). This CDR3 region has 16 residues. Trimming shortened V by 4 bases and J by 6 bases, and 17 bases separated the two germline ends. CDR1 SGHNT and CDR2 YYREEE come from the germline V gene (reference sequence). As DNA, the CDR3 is TGTGCCAGCAGCGCCGATCCCGGGGGAGGTAATTCACCCCTCCACTTT. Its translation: CASSADPGGGNSPLHF.

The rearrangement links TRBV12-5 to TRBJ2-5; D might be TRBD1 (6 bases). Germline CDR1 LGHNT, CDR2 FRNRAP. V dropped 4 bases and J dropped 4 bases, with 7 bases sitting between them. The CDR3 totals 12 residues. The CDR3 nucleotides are TGTGCTAGTGGTTCGGACAGAGAGACCCAGTACTTC. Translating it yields CASGSDRETQYF.

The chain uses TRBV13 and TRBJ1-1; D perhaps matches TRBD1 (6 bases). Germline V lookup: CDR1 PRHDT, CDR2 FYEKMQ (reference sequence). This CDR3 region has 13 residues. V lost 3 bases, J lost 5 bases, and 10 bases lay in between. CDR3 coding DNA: TGTGCCAGCAGCTTCGAGGGGGATACTGAAGCTTTCTTT. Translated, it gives CASSFEGDTEAFF.

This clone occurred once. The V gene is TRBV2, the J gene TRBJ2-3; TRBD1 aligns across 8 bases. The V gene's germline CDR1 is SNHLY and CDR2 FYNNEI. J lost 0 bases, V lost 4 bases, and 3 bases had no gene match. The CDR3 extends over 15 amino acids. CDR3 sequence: CASSGTGLSTDTQYF. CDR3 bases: TGTGCCAGCAGTGGGACAGGGTTAAGCACAGATACGCAGTATTTT.

DNA for the CDR3: TGTGCCAGCTCACCAGGGACAGGGGGCGGTGGTCAGCCCCAGCATTTT. Translated, it gives CASSPGTGGGGQPQHF. The chain is built from TRBV18 and TRBJ1-5; TRBD1 matches 12 bases. The germline gives CDR1 KGHSH, CDR2 LQKENI. V dropped 2 bases and J dropped 6; count of bases not matched to a gene: 5. This CDR3 spans 16 amino acids.

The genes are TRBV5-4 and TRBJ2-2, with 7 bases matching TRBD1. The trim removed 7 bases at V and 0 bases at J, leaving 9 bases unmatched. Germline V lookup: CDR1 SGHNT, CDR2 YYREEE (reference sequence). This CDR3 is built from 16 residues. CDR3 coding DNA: TGTGCCAGCCGAACCATGACAGGGTCGAACACCGGGGAGCTGTTTTTT. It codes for CASRTMTGSNTGELFF.

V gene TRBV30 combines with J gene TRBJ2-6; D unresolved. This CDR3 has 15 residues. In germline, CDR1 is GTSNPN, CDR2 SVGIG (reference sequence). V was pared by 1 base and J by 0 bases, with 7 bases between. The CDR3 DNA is TGTGCCTGGAGTGGCGGTAGCTCTGGGGCCAACGTCCTGACTTTC. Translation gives CAWSGGSSGANVLTF.

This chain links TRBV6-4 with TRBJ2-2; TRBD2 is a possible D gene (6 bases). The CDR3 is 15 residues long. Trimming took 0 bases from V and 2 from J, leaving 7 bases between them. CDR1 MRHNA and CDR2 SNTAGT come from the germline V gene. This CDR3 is CASSDSGGNTGELFF. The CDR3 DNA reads TGTGCCAGCAGTGACTCCGGGGGAAACACCGGGGAGCTGTTTTTT.

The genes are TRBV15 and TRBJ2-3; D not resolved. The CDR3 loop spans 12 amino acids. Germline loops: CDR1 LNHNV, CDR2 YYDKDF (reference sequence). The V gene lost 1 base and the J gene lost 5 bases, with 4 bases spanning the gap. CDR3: CATSRVGDTQYF. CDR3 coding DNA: TGTGCCACCAGCAGAGTTGGAGATACGCAGTATTTT.

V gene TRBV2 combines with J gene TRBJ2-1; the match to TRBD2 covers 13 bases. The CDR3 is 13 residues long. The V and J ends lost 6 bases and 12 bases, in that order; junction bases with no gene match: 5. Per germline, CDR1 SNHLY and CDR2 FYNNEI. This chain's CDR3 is CASRLLAGGPQFF. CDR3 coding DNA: TGTGCCAGCAGATTACTAGCGGGGGGGCCGCAGTTCTTC.

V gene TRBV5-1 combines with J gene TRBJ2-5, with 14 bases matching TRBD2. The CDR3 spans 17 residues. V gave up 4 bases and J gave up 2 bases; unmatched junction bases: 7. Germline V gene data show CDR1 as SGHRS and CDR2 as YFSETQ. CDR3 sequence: CASSVGTSGSRQETQYF. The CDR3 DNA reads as TGCGCCAGCAGCGTGGGGACTAGCGGGAGCAGGCAAGAGACCCAGTACTTC. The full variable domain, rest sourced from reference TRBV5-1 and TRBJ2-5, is KAGVTQTPRYLIKTRGQQVTLSCSPISGHRSVSWYQQTPGQGLQFLFEYFSETQRNKGNFPGRFSGRQFSNSRSEMNVSTLELGDSALYLCASSVGTSGSRQETQYFGPGTRLLVL.

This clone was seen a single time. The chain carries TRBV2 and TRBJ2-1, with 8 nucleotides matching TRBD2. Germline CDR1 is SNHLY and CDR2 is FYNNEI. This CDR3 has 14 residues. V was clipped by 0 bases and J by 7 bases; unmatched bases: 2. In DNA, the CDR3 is TGTGCCAGCAGTGAAGCGACTAGCGTGAATGAGCAGTTCTTC. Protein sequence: CASSEATSVNEQFF.

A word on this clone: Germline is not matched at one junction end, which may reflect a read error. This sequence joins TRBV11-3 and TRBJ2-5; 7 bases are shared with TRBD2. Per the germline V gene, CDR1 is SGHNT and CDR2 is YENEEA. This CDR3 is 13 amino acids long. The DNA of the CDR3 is TGTGCCAGCAGCTTAATGGGGGGGGAGACCCAGCACTTC. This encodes CASSLMGGETQHF.

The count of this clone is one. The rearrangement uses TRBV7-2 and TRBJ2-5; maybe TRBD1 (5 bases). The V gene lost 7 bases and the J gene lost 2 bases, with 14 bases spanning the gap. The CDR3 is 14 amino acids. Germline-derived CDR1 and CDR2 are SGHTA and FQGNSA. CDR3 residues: CASIKGPEQETQYF. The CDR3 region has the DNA TGTGCCAGCATCAAGGGGCCGGAACAAGAGACCCAGTACTTC.